This T cell receptor beta chain was retrieved from a study of early T cells in non-severe SARS-CoV-2 infection. Whole-study context: Sequenced bulk RNA came from whole blood that was unsorted, and chains were unpaired. Study results and caveats: Comparison of clonotypes with VDJdb favored anti-spike CD8 responses while missing private and CD4 specificities.

This clonotype occurred many times. Its matching antigen is unknown. The CDR3 length is 15 residues. V shed 5 bases, J shed 2 bases, and the junction held 7 bases outside the gene matches. Germline loops: CDR1 SGHRS, CDR2 YFSETQ. The TCR library protocol attached unique molecular identifiers to the individual cDNA molecules. TCRdb itself ran the 5' RACE reads through MiXCR, one entry per CDR3 protein. The data show fewer than 100,000 distinct CDR3 sequences, about 6% seen once. The sequence was collected from an adult who was a healthcare worker with PCR-confirmed SARS-CoV-2 infection or an uninfected control (not recorded which). The specimen sequenced was whole blood. This rearrangement joins TRBV5-1 to TRBJ2-1; 7 bases are shared with TRBD1. The CDR3 DNA reads as TGCGCCAGCAGTTTGACCCAGGGGGCCTACAATGAGCAGTTCTTC. It yields the protein CASSLTQGAYNEQFF.